A single sample is the source of the 2 T cell receptor beta chains below, sequenced in a study of CD8 T cells in Susac syndrome. Random hexamers were used to reverse transcribe the RNA input (about 0.45 to 1 ug). TCRdb passed the immunoSEQ multiplex PCR reads through MiXCR, listing each CDR3 protein once. Of about 120,000 distinct CDR3 sequences listed, around 92% are singletons. The sequenced sample was CD8+ T cells from PBMCs. These TCRs come from a human donor in good health.

This chain connects TRBV2 to TRBJ1-2; D unresolved. Per germline, CDR1 SNHLY and CDR2 FYNNEI. The length of the CDR3 is 15 residues. Trimming removed 6 bases from V and 4 bases from J, with 18 bases in between. The CDR3 reads CASRRTGTLFYGYTF. DNA for the CDR3: TGTGCCAGCAGGCGGACGGGAACCCTGTTCTATGGCTACACCTTC.

This clonotype is a singleton in its sample. In nucleotides, the CDR3 is TGTGCCTGGGGTGGGACCGGTCGTGAAAAACTGTTTTTT. As protein: CAWGGTGREKLFF. The V gene is TRBV30, the J gene TRBJ1-4; tentatively, D is TRBD1 (5 bases). Germline CDR1 reads GTSNPN; CDR2 reads SVGIG (reference sequence). This CDR3 has 13 amino acids. The ends were cut back, 5 bases at V and 7 bases at J, with 14 bases in the middle.